Sequencing of this T cell receptor (beta chain) was carried out in a study of T cell responses to AZD1222 COVID-19 vaccine. Study-level results: Spike-specific TCRs gained breadth and depth after people received two AZD1222 doses. Baseline serostatus was positive in only a handful of AZD1222 recipients. The donors showed a predominance of white British ancestry and of females, with possible underestimation of clonal diversity.

The CDR3 is 14 residues long. From germline, CDR1 is SEHNR and CDR2 FQNEAQ (reference sequence). V was cut by 5 bases and J by 6 bases, with 14 bases left in between. The data were produced by immunoSEQ multiplex PCR, yet TCRdb's version contains in-frame clones alone and is incomplete. This sample has about 190,000 clones, with approximately 94% found just once. A remark on this clone: No antigen is known for it.

This sequence joins TRBV7-9 and TRBJ2-1; D remains ambiguous. The specimen comprised peripheral blood, sampled 28 days after the second dose of the MenACWY control vaccine. The TCR originated in an adult who received the MenACWY meningococcal vaccine as a control. The CDR3 here is CASSPARPPNEQFF. The CDR3 coding sequence is TGTGCCAGCAGCCCCGCCCGCCCCCCCAATGAGCAGTTCTTC.